The 29 T cell receptor beta chains below come from one sample, sequenced in a study of cytomegalovirus exposure and HLA in healthy donors. The PCR employed 60 Vbeta primers together with 13 Jbeta primers. Data came from immunoSEQ multiplex PCR; TCRdb stores just in-frame clones and leaves some out. Here the sample spans roughly 250,000 clones, under 90% being singletons. Sequences were obtained from PBMCs. The source of these receptors is a girl aged 2-10 years in good health and CMV-seronegative.

V is TRBV11-1 and J is TRBJ2-7; D is perhaps TRBD2 (6 bases). In germline, CDR1 is SGHAT, CDR2 FQDESV (reference sequence). The CDR3 sequence is 15 residues long. With 6 bases removed from V and 3 bases from J, the gap between germline ends came to 18 bases. The CDR3 is CASRRDRPEGYEQYF. The CDR3 nucleotides are TGTGCCAGCAGACGCGACAGACCGGAGGGCTACGAGCAGTACTTC.

The CDR3 sequence: CASSFLVTGHEQYF. CDR3 DNA sequence: TGTGCCAGCAGTTTCCTAGTGACAGGGCACGAGCAGTACTTC. The chain carries TRBV27 and TRBJ2-7; 7 bases line up with TRBD1. The J segment lost 5 bases and the V segment lost 3 bases, leaving 7 bases of the junction unmatched. The CDR3 is 14 amino acids. The germline V gene has CDR1 MNHEY and CDR2 SMNVEV (reference sequence).

The J gene is TRBJ1-2, the V gene TRBV7-8, with TRBD1 matching 8 bases. The germline CDR1 and CDR2 sequences are SGHVS and FQNEAQ. With V trimmed by 1 base and J by 5 bases, 6 bases remained unmatched. The CDR3 loop spans 15 amino acids. The CDR3 region is CASSLGLGTGYGYTF. The CDR3 coding sequence is TGTGCCAGCAGCTTAGGTCTCGGGACAGGTTATGGCTACACCTTC.

The V call is TRBV5-5, the J call TRBJ2-6; D perhaps matches TRBD1 (6 bases). CDR3 size: 17 residues. Trimming removed 4 bases at V and 4 bases at J, with 18 bases between. Germline assignment: CDR1 SGHKS and CDR2 YYEKEE (reference sequence). CDR3: CASSRRGQGLGANVLTF. The CDR3, as DNA: TGTGCCAGCAGCCGGAGAGGCCAGGGGCTCGGGGCCAACGTCCTGACTTTC.

This chain uses TRBV7-8 with TRBJ2-5, with no clear D. The CDR3 sequence is 14 residues long. V lost 8 bases and J 7 bases, leaving 20 bases between the germline ends. The V gene's germline CDR1 is SGHVS and CDR2 FQNEAQ. This chain's CDR3 is CASLPQSVGMTQYF. The CDR3 coding sequence is TGTGCCAGCCTCCCCCAAAGCGTGGGTATGACCCAGTACTTC.

V gene TRBV5-1 combines with J gene TRBJ2-5; TRBD2 aligns across 13 bases. V shed 2 bases, J shed 3 bases, and the junction held 1 base outside the gene matches. The CDR3 is 15 amino acids. Germline V lookup: CDR1 SGHRS, CDR2 YFSETQ. The DNA of the CDR3 is TGCGCCAGCAGCTTCGGGACTAGCGGGAAAGAGACCCAGTACTTC. Amino acids: CASSFGTSGKETQYF.

The chain carries TRBV6-1 and TRBJ1-1, with 8 positions matching TRBD1. Germline V gene lookup returns CDR1 MNHNS and CDR2 SASEGT. The CDR3 is made up of 14 amino acids. The junction had 4 bases not matched to a gene; V was cut back by 6 bases and J by 1 base. CDR3 sequence reads: CASRIQGGNTEAFF. The CDR3 coding sequence is TGTGCCAGCAGGATACAGGGGGGGAACACTGAAGCTTTCTTT.

The chain has TRBV10-3 and TRBJ1-2; 7 bases align to TRBD1. The CDR3 is 12 amino acids. V was pared by 8 bases and J by 4 bases, with 4 bases of the junction left unmatched. Germline CDR1 and CDR2: ENHRY and SYGVKD. The DNA of the CDR3 is TGTGCCATCTCGGGACAGACCTATGGCTACACCTTC. Translated, it gives CAISGQTYGYTF.

The gene calls are TRBV4-1 and TRBJ2-5; TRBD2 matches 12 bases. The V gene's germline CDR1 is MGHRA and CDR2 YSYEKL. J was trimmed by 5 bases and V by 0 bases; bases with no gene match: 7. The CDR3 contains 17 residues. CDR3 sequence (DNA): TGCGCCAGCAGCCAAGAAGGACTAGCGGGGCCGTGGGAGACCCAGTACTTC. Its protein product is CASSQEGLAGPWETQYF.

The chain couples TRBV28 to TRBJ1-1, with D uncertain. V was clipped by 2 bases and J by 8 bases, with 15 bases between them. This CDR3 comprises 14 residues. Looked up from germline, CDR1 is MDHEN and CDR2 is SYDVKM. The CDR3 sequence is CASSLVGTTREAFF. For the CDR3, the DNA is TGTGCCAGCAGTTTAGTTGGTACAACCAGAGAAGCTTTCTTT.

This clone showed up just a few times. Other DNA sequences of this sample code for an identical CDR3. This rearrangement joins TRBV2 to TRBJ1-1, with TRBD1 matching 7 bases. The CDR3 is made up of 13 amino acids. With 4 bases clipped from V and 1 base from J, the junction kept 0 bases outside the gene matches. The germline gives CDR1 SNHLY, CDR2 FYNNEI. DNA of the CDR3: TGTGCCAGCAGTGGACAGGGGAACACTGAAGCTTTCTTT. Its protein is CASSGQGNTEAFF. Looking up the rest from reference TRBV2 and TRBJ1-1 gives the full variable domain: EPEVTQTPSHQVTQMGQEVILRCVPISNHLYFYWYRQILGQKVEFLVSFYNNEISEKSEIFDDQFSVERPDGSNFTLKIRSTKLEDSAMYFCASSGQGNTEAFFGQGTRLTVV.

The chain joins TRBV7-2 to TRBJ1-1; D might be TRBD1 (5 bases). Trimming took off 1 base at V and 3 bases at J, with 15 bases between the two ends. The CDR3 has 16 amino acids. Per the germline V gene, CDR1 is SGHTA and CDR2 is FQGNSA. CDR3 sequence reads: CASSLVEGVFHTEAFF. CDR3 in DNA: TGTGCCAGCAGCTTAGTAGAAGGGGTATTTCACACTGAAGCTTTCTTT.

In this sample, this clone turned up once. V is TRBV7-9 and J is TRBJ2-3; TRBD2 agrees at 12 bases. The CDR3 extends over 17 amino acids. CDR1 SEHNR and CDR2 FQNEAQ come from the germline V gene (reference sequence). V shed 5 bases and J 0 bases; nucleotides not matched to a gene: 6. Written as DNA, the CDR3 is TGTGCCAGCAGCCACCCTAGCGGGGGGGCCAGCACAGATACGCAGTATTTT. Translated, it gives CASSHPSGGASTDTQYF.

This clone has just a few counts. The gene calls are TRBV7-9 and TRBJ1-5; TRBD1 matches at 9 bases. Germline CDR1 reads SEHNR; CDR2 reads FQNEAQ (reference sequence). This CDR3 region has 16 residues. With 5 bases clipped from V and 4 bases from J, the junction kept 9 bases outside the gene matches. Written as DNA, the CDR3 is TGTGCCAGCAGCCTCGGGGGGACAGGGACTAATCAGCCCCAGCATTTT. Translation gives CASSLGGTGTNQPQHF. Using reference TRBV7-9 and TRBJ1-5 for the parts outside the CDR3, the full variable domain is DTGVSQNPRHKITKRGQNVTFRCDPISEHNRLYWYRQTLGQGPEFLTYFQNEAQLEKSRLLSDRFSAERPKGSFSTLEIQRTEQGDSAMYLCASSLGGTGTNQPQHFGDGTRLSIL.

This chain connects TRBV6-6 to TRBJ1-2; D uncertain. The germline V gene has CDR1 MNHNY and CDR2 SVGAGI (reference sequence). Trimming left V 6 bases short and J 7 bases short, with 15 bases between. CDR3 length: 13 amino acids. The CDR3 sequence is CASRSEGGSGYTF. In DNA, the CDR3 is TGTGCCAGCAGGTCCGAGGGCGGGAGTGGCTACACCTTC.

This clone was seen more than once but under ten times. The V call is TRBV6-5, the J call TRBJ2-1; tentative D call: TRBD2 (6 bases). The CDR3 spans 14 residues. The ends were cut back, 5 bases at V and 8 bases at J, with 16 bases in the middle. From germline, CDR1 is MNHEY and CDR2 SVGAGI. The CDR3 region has the DNA TGTGCCAGCAGTGACCCGAGACTAGTTGATGAGCAGTTCTTC. Protein sequence: CASSDPRLVDEQFF.

The V gene is TRBV18, the J gene TRBJ1-3; possibly TRBD1 for D (5 bases). This CDR3 region has 16 residues. Germline lookup yields CDR1 KGHSH and CDR2 LQKENI. The V gene lost 2 bases and the J gene lost 1 base, with 12 bases spanning the gap. The CDR3 protein is CASSPAGFGSGNTIYF. The CDR3, as DNA: TGTGCCAGCTCACCAGCAGGGTTTGGGTCTGGAAACACCATATATTTT.

The rearrangement joins TRBV29-1 to TRBJ2-1, with 12 bases identical to TRBD2. The germline V gene has CDR1 SQVTM and CDR2 ANQGSEA. V trimming: 2 bases; J trimming: 9 bases; junction bases outside the gene matches: 5. This CDR3 is 14 amino acids long. The CDR3 DNA reads as TGCAGCGTTGAACCTGCTAGCGGGAGGGCTGAGCAGTTCTTC. Translation: CSVEPASGRAEQFF.

The rearrangement joins TRBV4-1 to TRBJ1-2; D perhaps matches TRBD1 (6 bases). The CDR3 contains 16 residues. V was shortened by 0 bases and J by 3 bases, with 14 bases between the two germline ends. Germline-derived CDR1 and CDR2 are MGHRA and YSYEKL. CDR3 residues: CASSQEPGAGDYGYTF. The CDR3 coding sequence is TGCGCCAGCAGCCAAGAGCCAGGGGCCGGAGACTATGGCTACACCTTC.

V and J are TRBV7-9 and TRBJ2-7; D is perhaps TRBD1 (5 bases). Between the trimmed V and J ends, which lost 8 bases and 3 bases, there was a span of 20 bases. The V gene's germline CDR1 is SEHNR and CDR2 FQNEAQ (reference sequence). The CDR3 is made up of 15 amino acids. The CDR3 sequence is CASALGAHWLYEQYF. In DNA, the CDR3 is TGTGCCAGCGCTTTAGGGGCTCACTGGCTCTACGAGCAGTACTTC.

This sequence joins TRBV7-6 and TRBJ1-6; D may be TRBD1 (6 bases). CDR1 is SGHVS, CDR2 FNYEAQ, per germline. This CDR3 region has 16 residues. Trimming removed 0 bases from V and 9 bases from J, with 15 bases in between. CDR3 residues: CASSLARGGPTSPLHF. CDR3 coding DNA: TGTGCCAGCAGCTTAGCGAGGGGGGGACCGACTTCACCCCTCCACTTT.

The chain combines TRBV5-4 with TRBJ2-5; 8 nucleotides match TRBD2. The CDR3 extends over 19 amino acids. The germline gives CDR1 SGHNT, CDR2 YYREEE (reference sequence). The J segment lost 1 base and the V segment lost 7 bases, leaving 21 bases of the junction unmatched. This CDR3 reads CASRGPGLGEEGVQETQYF. CDR3 sequence (DNA): TGTGCCAGCCGCGGACCGGGACTAGGGGAAGAGGGCGTCCAAGAGACCCAGTACTTC. Together with reference TRBV5-4 and TRBJ2-5, the CDR3 gives the full variable domain: ETGVTQSPTHLIKTRGQQVTLRCSSQSGHNTVSWYQQALGQGPQFIFQYYREEENGRGNFPPRFSGLQFPNYSSELNVNALELDDSALYLCASRGPGLGEEGVQETQYFGPGTRLLVL.

The chain combines TRBV9 with TRBJ2-1; 9 nucleotides agree with TRBD1. V shed 4 bases, J shed 8 bases, and the junction held 13 bases outside the gene matches. The CDR3 sequence is 16 residues long. CDR1 is SGDLS and CDR2 is YYNGEE in the germline V gene. Written as DNA, the CDR3 is TGTGCCAGCAGCTCACGGACAGGGGTTAGGGTCGATGAGCAGTTCTTC. It specifies CASSSRTGVRVDEQFF. Looking up the rest from reference TRBV9 and TRBJ2-1 gives the full variable domain: DSGVTQTPKHLITATGQRVTLRCSPRSGDLSVYWYQQSLDQGLQFLIQYYNGEERAKGNILERFSAQQFPDLHSELNLSSLELGDSALYFCASSSRTGVRVDEQFFGPGTRLTVL.

This clone was counted only a few times. The chain has TRBV29-1 and TRBJ2-3, with D maybe TRBD2 (5 bases). V dropped 8 bases and J dropped 3 bases, with 15 bases sitting between them. Germline loops: CDR1 SQVTM, CDR2 ANQGSEA. The CDR3 loop spans 13 amino acids. For the CDR3, the DNA is TGCAGCACCCAAGGAGGAGCAACAGATACGCAGTATTTT. Amino acids: CSTQGGATDTQYF.

This clone was detected only a few times. V is TRBV18 and J is TRBJ2-7, with a weak D call TRBD1 (6 bases). V was cut by 5 bases and J by 3 bases, with 23 bases left in between. CDR1 and CDR2 from the germline V gene are KGHSH and LQKENI. CDR3 length: 17 amino acids. The CDR3 nucleotides read TGTGCCAGCTCAACACTACAGGGAGAGGAGCCGGGCTACGAGCAGTACTTC. Translation gives CASSTLQGEEPGYEQYF. Complete variable domain (other parts from reference TRBV18 and TRBJ2-7): NAGVMQNPRHLVRRRGQEARLRCSPMKGHSHVYWYRQLPEEGLKFMVYLQKENIIDESGMPKERFSAEFPKEGPSILRIQQVVRGDSAAYFCASSTLQGEEPGYEQYFGPGTRLTVT.

The gene calls are TRBV6-1 and TRBJ1-4; TRBD1 matches 8 bases. The CDR3 loop spans 14 amino acids. CDR1 MNHNS and CDR2 SASEGT come from the germline V gene. V lost 3 bases and J lost 4; bases outside the gene matches: 1. In nucleotides, the CDR3 is TGTGCCAGCAGTGAGGACAGGGTTAATGAAAAACTGTTTTTT. This sequence encodes CASSEDRVNEKLFF.

The chain employs TRBV2 and TRBJ2-3; 10 bases match TRBD2. J gave up 7 bases and V 10 bases, and 26 bases lay outside the gene matches. This CDR3 has 19 residues. Per germline, CDR1 SNHLY and CDR2 FYNNEI. The CDR3 loop reads CATSQSGRGVTPTRYTQYF. CDR3 sequence (DNA): TGTGCCACCTCACAGAGCGGGAGGGGGGTCACACCGACGAGGTATACGCAGTATTTT.

The J gene is TRBJ1-3, the V gene TRBV28; no clear D. CDR1 and CDR2 from the germline V gene are MDHEN and SYDVKM. The length of the CDR3 is 16 residues. V was clipped by 5 bases and J by 0 bases, with 14 bases between them. The CDR3 reads CASSPSGRVSGNTIYF. The DNA of the CDR3 is TGTGCCAGCAGTCCGTCTGGGAGAGTCTCTGGAAACACCATATATTTT.

The chain combines TRBV7-2 with TRBJ1-1; D is unclear. Deletions cut 5 bases from V and 1 base from J, with 8 bases between. CDR3 length: 13 amino acids. Germline values: CDR1 SGHTA, CDR2 FQGNSA. The DNA for the CDR3 is TGTGCCAGCAGCGGTCAGCGGAACACTGAAGCTTTCTTT. Its translation: CASSGQRNTEAFF.